The next 8 T cell receptor beta chains were all read from a single sample in a study of radiotherapy plus CTLA-4 blockade in lung cancer. The method was immunoSEQ multiplex PCR; TCRdb's version includes in-frame clones alone and lacks a portion of them. The data hold about 43,000 clones, with approximately 67% observed a single time. Sequenced material: peripheral blood, taken from a patient treated with radiotherapy plus ipilimumab. The receptors shown here come from a human donor with non-small cell lung cancer who had a partial response to radiotherapy plus ipilimumab.

V usage is TRBV6-5 and J usage is TRBJ2-7; 11 nucleotides line up with TRBD1. Trimming at V came to 6 bases and at J to 1 base, leaving 2 bases not matched to a gene. Germline CDR1 is MNHEY and CDR2 is SVGAGI. This CDR3 region has 14 residues. The CDR3 region is CASRGDRGSYEQYF. The DNA of the CDR3 is TGTGCCAGCAGGGGGGACAGGGGGTCCTACGAGCAGTACTTC.

Ten or more counts support this clone. The chain recombines TRBV4-3 with TRBJ2-3, with TRBD2 as a possible D gene (5 bases). Deletions cut 1 base from V and 2 bases from J, with 7 bases between. The CDR3 totals 14 residues. Germline V gene lookup returns CDR1 LGHNA and CDR2 YSLEER. CDR3 region: CASSQARDTDTQYF. In DNA, the CDR3 is TGCGCCAGCAGCCAAGCACGGGACACAGATACGCAGTATTTT.

This chain connects TRBV29-1 to TRBJ2-1; D not certain. CDR3 size: 11 residues. Trimming stripped 3 bases from V and 5 bases from J, with 5 bases between. The germline gives CDR1 SQVTM, CDR2 ANQGSEA. In nucleotides, the CDR3 is TGCAGCGTTGACAGAAACAATGAGCAGTTCTTC. Amino acids: CSVDRNNEQFF.

The CDR3 spells CAISDYSYEQYF. The CDR3 DNA follows: TGTGCCATCAGTGACTACAGTTACGAGCAGTACTTC. The chain uses TRBV10-3 and TRBJ2-7, with D unclear. V lost 3 bases and J 4 bases, leaving 7 bases between the germline ends. Per germline, CDR1 ENHRY and CDR2 SYGVKD. The CDR3 loop spans 12 amino acids.

This clone was seen a handful of times. J is TRBJ1-1 and V is TRBV6-5; D ambiguous. Per germline, CDR1 MNHEY and CDR2 SVGAGI. The CDR3 contains 13 residues. Trimming took off 5 bases at V and 5 bases at J, with 12 bases between the two ends. The CDR3 region is CASSLLEATEAFF. The DNA for the CDR3 is TGTGCCAGCAGTCTTCTTGAGGCGACTGAAGCTTTCTTT.

Here the CDR3 reads CASSLGQGFWELFF. The CDR3 bases are TGTGCCAGCAGTCTCGGTCAGGGGTTTTGGGAGCTGTTTTTT. V gene TRBV7-9 combines with J gene TRBJ2-2; TRBD1 might be the D (6 bases). The CDR3 totals 14 residues. CDR1 and CDR2 from the germline V gene are SEHNR and FQNEAQ (reference sequence). Trimming shortened V by 6 bases and J by 9 bases, and 17 bases separated the two germline ends.

The chain recombines TRBV25-1 with TRBJ1-3; 7 positions match TRBD1. CDR3 size: 14 residues. The ends lost 3 bases at V and 4 bases at J; junction bases unmatched: 3. Germline loops: CDR1 MGHDK, CDR2 SYGVNS. The CDR3 DNA sequence: TGTGCCAGCAGTGACGACAGGGTCGGAAACACCATATATTTT. It specifies CASSDDRVGNTIYF. The full variable domain, with the rest looked up from reference TRBV25-1 and TRBJ1-3, is EADIYQTPRYLVIGTGKKITLECSQTMGHDKMYWYQQDPGMELHLIHYSYGVNSTEKGDLSSESTVSRIRTEHFPLTLESARPSHTSQYLCASSDDRVGNTIYFGEGSWLTVV.

The J gene is TRBJ2-5, the V gene TRBV2; 7 bases are shared with TRBD2. The CDR3 loop spans 16 amino acids. J lost 3 bases, V lost 7 bases, and 14 bases had no gene match. From germline, CDR1 is SNHLY and CDR2 FYNNEI. The CDR3 nucleotides read TGTGCCAGCAAAGAAAACAGCGGGGCGGGGAAAGAGACCCAGTACTTC. This encodes CASKENSGAGKETQYF.